This TCR beta chain was recovered during a study of blood T cell repertoires in COVID-19. Study at large: Sites in the United States, Italy and Spain provided acute and convalescent COVID-19 samples. T cells, B-cell-depleted T cells, or PBMCs supplied cDNA or gDNA.

Germline-derived CDR1 and CDR2 are SGHNT and YYREEE (reference sequence). This CDR3 spans 13 amino acids. Between the trimmed V and J ends, which lost 0 bases and 3 bases, there was a span of 6 bases. As processed by the authors: Using reference gene primer amplification, nucleated cell counts were estimated. Sequencing was performed with immunoSEQ multiplex PCR; in TCRdb, only in-frame clones are kept and a portion is missing. That table supplies the V and J calls and clone size; D and trimming were determined from the DNA. The repertoire holds about 200,000 clones, with around 80% as singletons. The TCR sequence derives from an elderly woman with active or convalescent COVID-19. V and J are TRBV5-4 and TRBJ1-2, with D possibly TRBD1 on 6 matching bases. Specimen: peripheral blood. The CDR3 is CASSLGTDYGYTF. DNA for the CDR3: TGTGCCAGCAGCTTGGGGACAGACTATGGCTACACCTTC.